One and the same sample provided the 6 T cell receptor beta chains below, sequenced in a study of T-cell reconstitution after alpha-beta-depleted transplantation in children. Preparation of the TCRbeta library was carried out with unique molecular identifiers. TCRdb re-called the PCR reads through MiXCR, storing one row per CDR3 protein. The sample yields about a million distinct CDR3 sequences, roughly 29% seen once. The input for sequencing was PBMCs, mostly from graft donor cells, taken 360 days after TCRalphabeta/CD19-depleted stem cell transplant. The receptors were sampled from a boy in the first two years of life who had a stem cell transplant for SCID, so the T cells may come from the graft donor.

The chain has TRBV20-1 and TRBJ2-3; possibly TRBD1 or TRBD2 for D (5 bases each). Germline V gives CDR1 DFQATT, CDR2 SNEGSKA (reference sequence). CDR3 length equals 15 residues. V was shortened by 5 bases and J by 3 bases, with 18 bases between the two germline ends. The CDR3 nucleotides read TGCAGTGCTCCGCCCGGGACCTTGATTACAGATACGCAGTATTTT. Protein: CSAPPGTLITDTQYF.

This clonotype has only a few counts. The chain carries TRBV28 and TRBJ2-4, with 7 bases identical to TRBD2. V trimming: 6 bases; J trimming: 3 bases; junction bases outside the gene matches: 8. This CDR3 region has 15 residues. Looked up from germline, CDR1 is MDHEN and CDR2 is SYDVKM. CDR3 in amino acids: CASSPSGARKNIQYF. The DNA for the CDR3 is TGTGCCAGCAGCCCCAGCGGGGCCCGCAAAAACATTCAGTACTTC.

The CDR3 coding sequence is TGCAGTGCTAGAGGTCAGGGAAGGACTCAGACCCAGTACTTC. It codes for CSARGQGRTQTQYF. This chain connects TRBV20-1 to TRBJ2-5; D assignment may be TRBD1 or TRBD2 (5 bases each). V was pared by 1 base and J by 6 bases, with 15 bases between. Germline CDR1 reads DFQATT; CDR2 reads SNEGSKA (reference sequence). This CDR3 comprises 14 residues.

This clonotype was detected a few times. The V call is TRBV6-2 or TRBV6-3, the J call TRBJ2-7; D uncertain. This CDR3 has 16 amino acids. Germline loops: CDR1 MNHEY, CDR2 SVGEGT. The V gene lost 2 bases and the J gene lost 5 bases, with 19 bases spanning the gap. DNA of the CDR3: TGTGCCAGCAGTTACGGGTCAGGATTACGTCGAGACGAGCAGTACTTC. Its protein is CASSYGSGLRRDEQYF.

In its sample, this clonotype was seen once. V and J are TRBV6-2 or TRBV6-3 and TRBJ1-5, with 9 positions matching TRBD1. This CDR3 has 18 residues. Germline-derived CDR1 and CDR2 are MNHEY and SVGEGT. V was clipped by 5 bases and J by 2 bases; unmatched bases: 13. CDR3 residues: CASSGTGQGISGNQPQHF. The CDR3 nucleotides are TGTGCCAGCAGTGGAACGGGACAGGGTATTTCCGGCAATCAGCCCCAGCATTTT.

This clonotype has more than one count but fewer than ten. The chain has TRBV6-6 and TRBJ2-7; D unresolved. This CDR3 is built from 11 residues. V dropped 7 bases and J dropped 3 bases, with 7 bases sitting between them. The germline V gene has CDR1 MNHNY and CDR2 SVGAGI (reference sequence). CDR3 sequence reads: CASMSFYEQYF. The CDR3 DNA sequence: TGTGCCAGCATGAGCTTCTACGAGCAGTACTTC.